These 31 T cell receptor beta chains were all obtained from the same sample, sequenced in a study of blood T cell repertoires in COVID-19. This table comes from immunoSEQ multiplex PCR, and its TCRdb copy is limited to in-frame clones, with some not included. The top ten clones hold around 1.5% of a sample with more than 300,000 clones, 86% of them seen once. The sequencing input was peripheral blood. These TCRs come from a woman between 45 and 60 years old with acute or convalescent COVID-19.

The CDR3 loop reads CAWSPPPTSGGRDEQFF. In DNA form, the CDR3 reads TGTGCCTGGAGCCCTCCCCCTACTAGCGGGGGTCGGGATGAGCAGTTCTTC. The genes are TRBV30 and TRBJ2-1, with 11 positions matching TRBD2. The CDR3 loop spans 17 amino acids. The germline CDR1 and CDR2 sequences are GTSNPN and SVGIG (reference sequence). Trimming took 3 bases from V and 8 from J; bases not matched to a gene: 15.

The chain is built from TRBV18 and TRBJ1-1; possible D gene TRBD1, 6 bases. CDR3 length equals 13 residues. From germline, CDR1 is KGHSH and CDR2 LQKENI. V lost 2 bases and J 6 bases, leaving 10 bases between the germline ends. CDR3 sequence: CASSPNRVSEAFF. The CDR3 bases are TGTGCCAGCTCACCAAACAGGGTATCTGAAGCTTTCTTT.

The chain employs TRBV2 and TRBJ2-3; D is unresolved. Germline V lookup: CDR1 SNHLY, CDR2 FYNNEI. Trimming pared 4 bases from V and 3 bases from J, leaving 14 bases between. The CDR3 is 15 amino acids. The CDR3 sequence is CASSVTPSRTDTQYF. In nucleotides, the CDR3 is TGTGCCAGCAGTGTCACCCCAAGTCGGACAGATACGCAGTATTTT.

The V gene is TRBV19, the J gene TRBJ2-5, with TRBD1 identical over 10 bases. V lost 4 bases, J lost 5 bases, and 10 bases stayed unmatched. Germline loops: CDR1 LNHDA, CDR2 SQIVND (reference sequence). The CDR3 covers 16 residues. The CDR3 bases are TGTGCCAGTAGTAGCGACCGACAGGGGGCGAGGGAGACCCAGTACTTC. This translates into CASSSDRQGARETQYF.

The V gene is TRBV5-1, the J gene TRBJ2-1; 10 bases match TRBD1. Germline CDR1 reads SGHRS; CDR2 reads YFSETQ. Trimming cost V 6 bases and J 6 bases; bases outside gene matches: 9. The CDR3 sequence is 15 residues long. The CDR3 region has the DNA TGCGCCAGCATAGCCGGGACAGGGGCACTCAATGAGCAGTTCTTC. This sequence encodes CASIAGTGALNEQFF.

The rearrangement links TRBV28 to TRBJ2-1, with 8 bases that match TRBD1. J was trimmed by 3 bases and V by 4 bases; bases with no gene match: 5. Germline V gene data show CDR1 as MDHEN and CDR2 as SYDVKM. The CDR3 consists of 15 residues. The CDR3 sequence: CASSSGQAHYNEQFF. The CDR3 nucleotides read TGTGCCAGCAGTTCGGGACAGGCTCACTACAATGAGCAGTTCTTC.

The rearrangement links TRBV4-1 to TRBJ2-2; 9 bases agree with TRBD1. CDR1 MGHRA and CDR2 YSYEKL come from the germline V gene. The CDR3 length is 17 residues. After removal of 0 bases from V and 6 bases from J, the junction contained 8 bases not matched to a gene. The CDR3 DNA is TGCGCCAGCAGCCAAGATCAGGGACAGGGCACGGCCGGGGAGCTGTTTTTT. Translating gives CASSQDQGQGTAGELFF.

The CDR3 sequence: CASSLLDRVNEQYF. The CDR3 DNA reads as TGTGCCAGCAGCTTATTGGACAGGGTCAACGAGCAGTACTTC. The rearrangement links TRBV7-9 to TRBJ2-7, with 8 bases lining up with TRBD1. CDR1 SEHNR and CDR2 FQNEAQ come from the germline V gene (reference sequence). The length of the CDR3 is 14 residues. Losses at the gene ends were 2 bases for V and 5 bases for J; bases not matched to a gene: 5.

This chain joins TRBV5-1 and TRBJ2-1, with 10 positions matching TRBD2. This CDR3 region has 15 residues. CDR1 SGHRS and CDR2 YFSETQ come from the germline V gene. Germline trimming cut 2 bases from V and 8 bases from J; bases unmatched to any gene: 7. The CDR3 coding sequence is TGCGCCAGCAGCTTCCTAGCGGGAGAAGCCCATGAGCAGTTCTTC. Translated: CASSFLAGEAHEQFF. The full variable domain, completed using reference TRBV5-1 and TRBJ2-1, is KAGVTQTPRYLIKTRGQQVTLSCSPISGHRSVSWYQQTPGQGLQFLFEYFSETQRNKGNFPGRFSGRQFSNSRSEMNVSTLELGDSALYLCASSFLAGEAHEQFFGPGTRLTVL.

The DNA of the CDR3 is TGCGCCAGCAGTCCTGTTCGGGCAGATACGCAGTATTTT. Translating it yields CASSPVRADTQYF. The chain joins TRBV5-1 to TRBJ2-3; no definite D call. Trimming took 5 bases from V and 4 from J, leaving 11 bases between them. CDR3 length: 13 residues. Germline-derived CDR1 and CDR2 are SGHRS and YFSETQ. Full variable domain (rest looked up from reference TRBV5-1 and TRBJ2-3): KAGVTQTPRYLIKTRGQQVTLSCSPISGHRSVSWYQQTPGQGLQFLFEYFSETQRNKGNFPGRFSGRQFSNSRSEMNVSTLELGDSALYLCASSPVRADTQYFGPGTRLTVL.

In DNA form, the CDR3 reads TGTGCCAGCAGCCCCTGGGACATTAGCATGAACACTGAAGCTTTCTTT. Its protein product is CASSPWDISMNTEAFF. The chain recombines TRBV5-6 with TRBJ1-1; D might be TRBD1 (6 bases). Between the trimmed V and J ends, which lost 4 bases and 0 bases, there was a span of 16 bases. Germline V gene lookup returns CDR1 SGHDT and CDR2 YYEEEE. CDR3 length equals 16 residues.

The rearrangement links TRBV27 to TRBJ2-1, with 9 bases aligning to TRBD2. Germline assignment: CDR1 MNHEY and CDR2 SMNVEV (reference sequence). V trimming: 0 bases; J trimming: 8 bases; junction bases outside the gene matches: 11. The CDR3 loop spans 17 amino acids. This CDR3 is CASSLSFRLADRHEQFF. The CDR3 nucleotides read TGTGCCAGCAGTTTATCTTTCCGACTAGCGGATCGGCATGAGCAGTTCTTC.

The rearrangement joins TRBV7-2 to TRBJ1-6; 7 positions agree with TRBD1. Germline trimming cut 5 bases from V and 0 bases from J; bases unmatched to any gene: 7. The germline gives CDR1 SGHTA, CDR2 FQGNSA. The CDR3 has 17 residues. The CDR3 region is CASSPGTVSSYNSPLHF. The CDR3 DNA sequence: TGTGCCAGCAGCCCTGGGACAGTGAGCTCCTATAATTCACCCCTCCACTTT.

The V and J genes are TRBV27 and TRBJ2-7; possibly TRBD1 for D (6 bases). Between the trimmed V and J ends, which lost 1 base and 2 bases, there was a span of 12 bases. This CDR3 comprises 15 residues. Germline assignment: CDR1 MNHEY and CDR2 SMNVEV (reference sequence). Here the CDR3 reads CASSLLGGFAYEQYF. The CDR3 coding sequence is TGTGCCAGCAGTTTATTAGGGGGTTTCGCCTACGAGCAGTACTTC.

This chain uses TRBV7-2 with TRBJ2-7; 9 positions match TRBD1. V lost 6 bases to trimming and J lost 4 bases; unmatched junction nucleotides: 7. The CDR3 runs 14 residues. The germline CDR1 and CDR2 sequences are SGHTA and FQGNSA. The CDR3 is CASRPGTGFYEQYF. CDR3 bases: TGTGCCAGCAGACCTGGGACAGGGTTTTACGAGCAGTACTTC.

This chain joins TRBV11-2 and TRBJ2-1; 9 bases are shared with TRBD2. The germline gives CDR1 SGHAT, CDR2 FQNNGV. The CDR3 totals 15 residues. J gave up 1 base and V 2 bases, and 0 bases lay outside the gene matches. This chain's CDR3 is CASSLLAGSYNEQFF. As DNA, the CDR3 is TGTGCCAGCAGCTTACTAGCGGGATCCTACAATGAGCAGTTCTTC.

The chain employs TRBV28 and TRBJ2-7, with 9 bases that match TRBD1. Per germline, CDR1 MDHEN and CDR2 SYDVKM. V trimming: 3 bases; J trimming: 3 bases; junction bases outside the gene matches: 9. The CDR3 contains 16 residues. The DNA for the CDR3 is TGTGCCAGCAGTTTGGGCGGGACAGGGAAAGTCTACGAGCAGTACTTC. Its translation is CASSLGGTGKVYEQYF.

This clone was seen a single time. The CDR3 spells CASGTQGPTNEKLFF. DNA for the CDR3: TGCGCCAGCGGAACACAGGGTCCTACTAATGAAAAACTGTTTTTT. V and J are TRBV4-3 and TRBJ1-4, with a tentative D call TRBD1 (6 bases). V was trimmed by 8 bases and J by 2 bases, leaving 15 bases between them. Germline CDR1 LGHNA, CDR2 YSLEER. The CDR3 contains 15 residues.

The V and J genes are TRBV6-2 or TRBV6-3 and TRBJ2-7, with 8 nucleotides matching TRBD2. This CDR3 region has 15 residues. V lost 4 bases, J lost 3 bases, and 8 bases stayed unmatched. Germline CDR1 MNHEY, CDR2 SVGEGT. The CDR3 sequence: CASSFPGLAGYEQYF. The CDR3 DNA reads as TGTGCCAGCAGTTTCCCAGGACTAGCTGGCTACGAGCAGTACTTC.

The chain links TRBV5-6 to TRBJ1-2; the D is unclear. The CDR3 runs 15 residues. V gave up 1 base and J gave up 8 bases, with 18 bases separating them. The V gene's germline CDR1 is SGHDT and CDR2 YYEEEE. The DNA of the CDR3 is TGTGCCAGCAGCTTGAGTCTGGTGAACATCAGGGGCTACACCTTC. Its translation: CASSLSLVNIRGYTF.

The chain couples TRBV24-1 to TRBJ2-6; D might be TRBD1 (6 bases). Germline loops: CDR1 KGHDR, CDR2 SFDVKD. Trimming removed 10 bases at V and 2 bases at J, with 14 bases between. This CDR3 has 15 amino acids. As DNA, the CDR3 is TGTGCCACTCAGATTACAGGGCCTGGGGCCAACGTCCTGACTTTC. Encoded protein: CATQITGPGANVLTF.

The rearrangement joins TRBV7-2 to TRBJ1-1; TRBD1 agrees at 8 bases. The germline V gene encodes CDR1 SGHTA and CDR2 FQGNSA. Unmatched junction bases numbered 0, after V lost 1 base and J lost 5 bases. The CDR3 is made up of 13 amino acids. The CDR3 DNA follows: TGTGCCAGCAGCTTAGGACAGGGGACTGAAGCTTTCTTT. Protein product: CASSLGQGTEAFF.

This chain uses TRBV4-3 with TRBJ2-2, with D possibly being TRBD1 (6 bases). The CDR3 is 17 amino acids. CDR1 is LGHNA, CDR2 YSLEER, per germline. V was shortened by 1 base and J by 4 bases, with 16 bases between the two germline ends. The CDR3 sequence is CASSQGAHRASTGELFF. Written as DNA, the CDR3 is TGCGCCAGCAGCCAAGGAGCGCACAGGGCTAGCACCGGGGAGCTGTTTTTT.

The CDR3 region has the DNA TGTGCCAGCACAAAAGCGGGGGGAGGAACCGGTCAGCCCCAGCATTTT. Its translation: CASTKAGGGTGQPQHF. The chain couples TRBV7-2 to TRBJ1-5, with TRBD1 as a possible D gene (5 bases). V shed 7 bases and J shed 6 bases, with 22 bases lying between them. Per the germline V gene, CDR1 is SGHTA and CDR2 is FQGNSA. The CDR3 is made up of 16 amino acids.

The V gene is TRBV10-3, the J gene TRBJ2-5; 8 positions agree with TRBD2. V trimming: 2 bases; J trimming: 1 base; junction bases outside the gene matches: 3. The CDR3 loop spans 15 amino acids. Germline loops: CDR1 ENHRY, CDR2 SYGVKD. This chain's CDR3 is CAISEQTSGQETQYF. The DNA for the CDR3 is TGTGCCATCAGTGAGCAAACTAGCGGCCAAGAGACCCAGTACTTC.

This chain links TRBV7-3 with TRBJ2-5; maybe TRBD2 (6 bases). V lost 5 bases and J 5 bases, leaving 12 bases between the germline ends. Germline assignment: CDR1 SGHTA and CDR2 FQGTGA. The CDR3 spans 13 residues. Written as DNA, the CDR3 is TGTGCCAGCAGCCAAGGAGGGTGGGAGACCCAGTACTTC. It yields the protein CASSQGGWETQYF.

Written as DNA, the CDR3 is TGTGCCAGTAGCCTCACTAGCGGGGATGAGCAGTTCTTC. It codes for CASSLTSGDEQFF. V gene TRBV19 combines with J gene TRBJ2-1; 10 nucleotides agree with TRBD2. This CDR3 has 13 residues. Germline CDR1 and CDR2: LNHDA and SQIVND (reference sequence). V lost 6 bases to trimming and J lost 8 bases; unmatched junction nucleotides: 4.

The chain is built from TRBV28 and TRBJ2-7; 9 bases are a match to TRBD2. V was clipped by 3 bases and J by 5 bases; unmatched bases: 14. The germline CDR1 and CDR2 sequences are MDHEN and SYDVKM. CDR3 length: 17 residues. CDR3 DNA sequence: TGTGCCAGCAGTTTTAACCTAGCGGGAAGATGGATGGACGAGCAGTACTTC. Translating it yields CASSFNLAGRWMDEQYF.

The chain links TRBV24-1 to TRBJ2-7, with 8 bases identical to TRBD1. CDR3 length: 14 residues. J was trimmed by 1 base and V by 7 bases; bases with no gene match: 5. Germline loops: CDR1 KGHDR, CDR2 SFDVKD. The CDR3 sequence: CATRTGGFSYEQYF. The CDR3 DNA follows: TGTGCCACCAGAACAGGGGGTTTTTCCTACGAGCAGTACTTC.

To note about this clone: The sample contains more than one DNA sequence encoding this CDR3. The chain recombines TRBV6-4 with TRBJ2-2; 11 bases are a match to TRBD2. The V gene's germline CDR1 is MRHNA and CDR2 SNTAGT. This CDR3 is built from 15 residues. V dropped 2 bases and J dropped 4; count of bases not matched to a gene: 0. DNA for the CDR3: TGTGCCAGCAGTGACGGACTAGCGGGCACCGGGGAGCTGTTTTTT. Protein sequence: CASSDGLAGTGELFF.

The chain recombines TRBV12-1 with TRBJ1-1; the listed D gene, TRBD1, was not tested against the DNA. TRBV12-1 counts as a pseudogene. The CDR3 has 14 amino acids. DNA of the CDR3: TGTGCCAGCAGCTCGGGACAGGGTAACACTGAAGCTTTCTTT. Protein product: CASSSGQGNTEAFF.